This TCR beta chain was observed in a study of neurological immune-mediated disorders. Across the study: Of about 34 multiple sclerosis patients, some 30 were relapsing-remitting and 3 secondary progressive. General study results and limits: The absence of any CDR3 amino acid sequence shared by expanded clones across subjects suggests that repertoires were private in all groups. The repertoires of 18 of 34 multiple sclerosis patients were placed by phylogenetic grouping in a single related-CDR3 cluster, which may be a signature.

V was pared by 3 bases and J by 0 bases, with 18 bases between. The germline V gene encodes CDR1 SQVTM and CDR2 ANQGSEA. The CDR3 length is 17 residues. A single run covered 15-18 subjects with over 180 million TCR-beta sequences. From the 5' RACE reads, TCRdb called clonotypes with MiXCR, one entry per CDR3 protein. The repertoire holds under 75,000 distinct CDR3 sequences, 3.2% seen once, with about 5% in the top ten. At least ten counts were recorded for this clonotype. The antigen is unknown. The chain uses TRBV29-1 and TRBJ2-1; TRBD2 might be the D (5 bases). The receptor comes from a woman aged 45-65 years with multiple sclerosis. Sequencing input: PBMCs. The CDR3 loop is CSVDQASFKSSYNEQFF. DNA for the CDR3: TGCAGCGTTGACCAAGCTAGCTTTAAAAGCTCCTACAATGAGCAGTTCTTC.